The rows below give T cell receptor beta chains drawn from one sample of a study of blood T cell repertoires in COVID-19. Assay used: immunoSEQ multiplex PCR; TCRdb lists only in-frame clones, some missing. In the table there are roughly 140,000 clones, around 85% of which are singletons. The sequencing input was peripheral blood. The receptors were gathered from a woman aged 60 to 75 with COVID-19, enrolled during active disease. Both conserved end residues are part of each CDR3. Each record gives: V gene, J gene, D gene, clone size, CDR3 protein, CDR3 DNA. The D gene is left open where the match is weak. Clone size is stated in some rows and not others, as once, few, many or a class when expanded.

v_gene: TRBV29-1; j_gene: TRBJ1-1; d_gene: .; abundance: .; CDR3aa: CSVEATGNTEAFF; CDR3nt: TGCAGCGTTGAAGCTACAGGGAACACTGAAGCTTTCTTT
v_gene: TRBV5-1; j_gene: TRBJ1-2; d_gene: .; abundance: .; CDR3aa: CASGTGRYGYTF; CDR3nt: TGCGCCAGCGGCACAGGTCGCTATGGCTACACCTTC
v_gene: TRBV4-3; j_gene: TRBJ1-6; d_gene: .; abundance: .; CDR3aa: CASSPRLNNSPLHF; CDR3nt: TGCGCCAGCAGCCCCCGACTGAATAATTCACCCCTCCACTTT
v_gene: TRBV6-5; j_gene: TRBJ2-7; d_gene: .; abundance: .; CDR3aa: CASSYSGGVGEQYF; CDR3nt: TGTGCCAGCAGTTACTCGGGCGGGGTAGGCGAGCAGTACTTC
v_gene: TRBV7-3; j_gene: TRBJ2-3; d_gene: .; abundance: .; CDR3aa: CASSSGGPDTQYF; CDR3nt: TGTGCCAGCAGCTCCGGGGGACCAGATACGCAGTATTTT
v_gene: TRBV13; j_gene: TRBJ1-2; d_gene: .; abundance: .; CDR3aa: CASSLYRVGNYGYTF; CDR3nt: TGTGCCAGCAGCCTTTACAGGGTGGGGAACTATGGCTACACCTTC
v_gene: TRBV27; j_gene: TRBJ2-1; d_gene: TRBD2; abundance: .; CDR3aa: CASKYSGGSYNEQFF; CDR3nt: TGTGCCAGCAAGTATAGCGGGGGCTCCTACAATGAGCAGTTCTTC
v_gene: TRBV27; j_gene: TRBJ2-7; d_gene: TRBD1; abundance: .; CDR3aa: CASSPRGTGVYEQYF; CDR3nt: TGTGCCAGCAGTCCTAGAGGGACAGGGGTCTACGAGCAGTACTTC
v_gene: TRBV2; j_gene: TRBJ2-7; d_gene: .; abundance: .; CDR3aa: CASSVQGYEQYF; CDR3nt: TGTGCCAGCAGTGTTCAGGGATACGAGCAGTACTTC
v_gene: TRBV5-1; j_gene: TRBJ2-3; d_gene: .; abundance: .; CDR3aa: CASSLVTALSTDTQYF; CDR3nt: TGCGCCAGCAGCTTGGTGACAGCTCTTAGCACAGATACGCAGTATTTT
v_gene: TRBV29-1; j_gene: TRBJ1-2; d_gene: TRBD1; abundance: .; CDR3aa: CSPGTGSNYGYTF; CDR3nt: TGCAGCCCAGGGACAGGGTCTAACTATGGCTACACCTTC
v_gene: TRBV7-9; j_gene: TRBJ1-2; d_gene: TRBD1; abundance: .; CDR3aa: CASSATGGFYGYTF; CDR3nt: TGTGCCAGCAGTGCGACAGGGGGGTTCTATGGCTACACCTTC
v_gene: TRBV2; j_gene: TRBJ1-6; d_gene: .; abundance: .; CDR3aa: CASSPGAPLHF; CDR3nt: TGTGCCAGCAGTCCAGGGGCACCCCTCCACTTT
v_gene: TRBV11-3; j_gene: TRBJ2-3; d_gene: .; abundance: .; CDR3aa: CASSYTYGGLGTDTQYF; CDR3nt: TGTGCCAGCAGCTACACTTACGGGGGGCTGGGCACAGATACGCAGTATTTT
v_gene: TRBV7-2; j_gene: TRBJ1-2; d_gene: .; abundance: .; CDR3aa: CASSLAKHNYGYTF; CDR3nt: TGTGCCAGCAGCTTAGCAAAACATAACTATGGCTACACCTTC
v_gene: TRBV7-9; j_gene: TRBJ1-1; d_gene: .; abundance: .; CDR3aa: CASSPPDTEAFF; CDR3nt: TGTGCCAGCAGCCCCCCTGACACTGAAGCTTTCTTT
v_gene: TRBV15; j_gene: TRBJ2-2; d_gene: .; abundance: .; CDR3aa: CATSTLSSEAGELFF; CDR3nt: TGTGCCACCAGTACGCTGTCTAGCGAGGCCGGGGAGCTGTTTTTT
v_gene: TRBV5-1; j_gene: TRBJ2-3; d_gene: TRBD1; abundance: .; CDR3aa: CASSRSSDRTSTDTQYF; CDR3nt: TGCGCCAGCAGCCGATCTTCGGACAGGACTAGCACAGATACGCAGTATTTT
v_gene: TRBV27; j_gene: TRBJ2-2; d_gene: .; abundance: .; CDR3aa: CASSPLGGAYTGELFF; CDR3nt: TGTGCCAGCAGTCCCCTAGGGGGGGCCTACACCGGGGAGCTGTTTTTT
v_gene: TRBV29-1; j_gene: TRBJ2-5; d_gene: TRBD1; abundance: .; CDR3aa: CSVGRTGGFEETQYF; CDR3nt: TGCAGCGTTGGAAGGACAGGGGGTTTCGAAGAGACCCAGTACTTC
v_gene: TRBV7-6; j_gene: TRBJ2-5; d_gene: TRBD1; abundance: .; CDR3aa: CASSYGTAQETQYF; CDR3nt: TGTGCCAGCAGCTATGGGACAGCCCAAGAGACCCAGTACTTC
v_gene: TRBV6-4; j_gene: TRBJ1-2; d_gene: TRBD1; abundance: once; CDR3aa: CASSAGTGSPEGYGYTF; CDR3nt: TGTGCCAGCAGTGCCGGGACAGGGTCTCCCGAGGGCTATGGCTACACCTTC
v_gene: TRBV30; j_gene: TRBJ1-2; d_gene: .; abundance: .; CDR3aa: CAWSSGAQGYTF; CDR3nt: TGTGCCTGGAGTTCAGGTGCTCAGGGCTACACCTTC
v_gene: TRBV19; j_gene: TRBJ1-1; d_gene: .; abundance: .; CDR3aa: CASSMWTANTEAFF; CDR3nt: TGTGCCAGTAGTATGTGGACAGCGAACACTGAAGCTTTCTTT
v_gene: TRBV2; j_gene: TRBJ1-4; d_gene: TRBD1; abundance: .; CDR3aa: CASIGQGVATNEKLFF; CDR3nt: TGTGCCAGCATAGGACAGGGGGTTGCAACTAATGAAAAACTGTTTTTT
v_gene: TRBV6-2/TRBV6-3; j_gene: TRBJ2-7; d_gene: .; abundance: .; CDR3aa: CASSYSGQPAYEQYF; CDR3nt: TGTGCCAGCAGTTACTCTGGACAGCCAGCCTACGAGCAGTACTTC
v_gene: TRBV18; j_gene: TRBJ1-2; d_gene: .; abundance: .; CDR3aa: CASSPPARGDYGYTF; CDR3nt: TGTGCCAGCTCACCACCGGCCCGGGGGGACTATGGCTACACCTTC
v_gene: TRBV12-3/TRBV12-4; j_gene: TRBJ2-4; d_gene: TRBD1; abundance: .; CDR3aa: CASSGTGADIQYF; CDR3nt: TGTGCCAGCAGTGGGACAGGAGCCGACATTCAGTACTTC
v_gene: TRBV7-9; j_gene: TRBJ1-4; d_gene: .; abundance: .; CDR3aa: CASSHLGQGMSREKLFF; CDR3nt: TGTGCCAGCAGCCACCTGGGGCAGGGAATGAGTCGGGAAAAACTGTTTTTT
v_gene: TRBV7-2; j_gene: TRBJ1-1; d_gene: .; abundance: .; CDR3aa: CASSLLSGRGNWKAFF; CDR3nt: TGTGCCAGCAGCCTTCTCTCCGGGAGGGGGAATTGGAAAGCTTTCTTT
v_gene: TRBV19; j_gene: TRBJ2-3; d_gene: .; abundance: few; CDR3aa: CASSPRDGRRDTQYF; CDR3nt: TGTGCCAGTAGCCCCCGGGACGGGAGAAGAGATACGCAGTATTTT
v_gene: TRBV27; j_gene: TRBJ2-3; d_gene: .; abundance: .; CDR3aa: CASRLGRGTDTQYF; CDR3nt: TGTGCCAGCAGACTGGGTCGGGGCACAGATACGCAGTATTTT
v_gene: TRBV29-1; j_gene: TRBJ2-3; d_gene: .; abundance: .; CDR3aa: CSVEFPSRSSWITDTQYF; CDR3nt: TGCAGCGTTGAATTCCCCTCTCGTAGCAGCTGGATCACAGATACGCAGTATTTT
v_gene: TRBV18; j_gene: TRBJ2-2; d_gene: .; abundance: .; CDR3aa: CASSGSGNTGELFF; CDR3nt: TGTGCCAGCTCGGGAAGCGGGAACACCGGGGAGCTGTTTTTT
v_gene: TRBV7-9; j_gene: TRBJ2-7; d_gene: TRBD2; abundance: .; CDR3aa: CASSFGAGAYEQYF; CDR3nt: TGTGCCAGCAGCTTTGGGGCGGGGGCCTACGAGCAGTACTTC
v_gene: TRBV7-2; j_gene: TRBJ2-3; d_gene: .; abundance: once; CDR3aa: CASSLGATSTDTQYF; CDR3nt: TGTGCCAGCAGCTTAGGCGCCACTAGCACAGATACGCAGTATTTT
v_gene: TRBV6-4; j_gene: TRBJ2-2; d_gene: .; abundance: .; CDR3aa: CASSGQAGGAGELFF; CDR3nt: TGTGCCAGCAGTGGACAGGCCGGTGGGGCCGGGGAGCTGTTTTTT
v_gene: TRBV5-4; j_gene: TRBJ2-1; d_gene: TRBD1; abundance: .; CDR3aa: CASSLAGTGNEQFF; CDR3nt: TGTGCCAGCAGCTTGGCGGGGACAGGCAATGAGCAGTTCTTC
v_gene: TRBV19; j_gene: TRBJ2-6; d_gene: .; abundance: .; CDR3aa: CASSSVSATTAEWSGANVLTF; CDR3nt: TGTGCCAGTAGCTCCGTCTCGGCGACGACAGCCGAGTGGTCTGGGGCCAACGTCCTGACTTTC
v_gene: TRBV9; j_gene: TRBJ2-1; d_gene: .; abundance: .; CDR3aa: CASSVALETYNEQFF; CDR3nt: TGTGCCAGCAGCGTAGCTTTGGAGACTTACAATGAGCAGTTCTTC
v_gene: TRBV4-1; j_gene: TRBJ2-7; d_gene: .; abundance: .; CDR3aa: CASSHMTGGGTYEQYF; CDR3nt: TGCGCCAGCAGCCACATGACAGGTGGGGGTACCTACGAGCAGTACTTC
v_gene: TRBV21-1; j_gene: TRBJ2-1; d_gene: .; abundance: .; CDR3aa: CASSSPGTSGGAIHEQFF; CDR3nt: TGTGCCAGCAGCTCCCCGGGGACTAGCGGGGGGGCCATTCATGAGCAGTTCTTC
v_gene: TRBV7-3; j_gene: TRBJ1-2; d_gene: .; abundance: .; CDR3aa: CASSPGEGHYGYTF; CDR3nt: TGTGCCAGCAGCCCCGGGGAAGGGCACTATGGCTACACCTTC
v_gene: TRBV5-4; j_gene: TRBJ1-2; d_gene: TRBD1; abundance: .; CDR3aa: CASSLAGTGGYYGYTF; CDR3nt: TGTGCCAGCAGCTTGGCGGGGACAGGGGGTTACTATGGCTACACCTTC
v_gene: TRBV2; j_gene: TRBJ2-3; d_gene: TRBD2; abundance: .; CDR3aa: CASRAGTSGGQQYF; CDR3nt: TGTGCCAGCAGAGCCGGGACTAGCGGGGGGCAACAGTATTTT
v_gene: TRBV4-2; j_gene: TRBJ2-2; d_gene: .; abundance: .; CDR3aa: CASSRPRGTNTGELFF; CDR3nt: TGTGCCAGCAGCCGCCCGAGGGGGACGAACACCGGGGAGCTGTTTTTT
v_gene: TRBV5-1; j_gene: TRBJ1-2; d_gene: .; abundance: .; CDR3aa: CASSPGYGYTF; CDR3nt: TGCGCCAGCAGCCCAGGCTATGGCTACACCTTC
v_gene: TRBV19; j_gene: TRBJ1-2; d_gene: .; abundance: .; CDR3aa: CATQGFYGYTF; CDR3nt: TGTGCCACACAGGGATTTTATGGCTACACCTTC
v_gene: TRBV5-8; j_gene: TRBJ1-1; d_gene: TRBD1; abundance: .; CDR3aa: CASSLEWDSTEAFF; CDR3nt: TGTGCCAGCAGCCTAGAGTGGGACAGCACTGAAGCTTTCTTT
v_gene: TRBV27; j_gene: TRBJ2-3; d_gene: .; abundance: .; CDR3aa: CASSYGGTSTDTQYF; CDR3nt: TGTGCCAGCAGTTATGGGGGCACCAGCACAGATACGCAGTATTTT
v_gene: TRBV7-3; j_gene: TRBJ1-6; d_gene: .; abundance: .; CDR3aa: CASSQGLEVGNSPLHF; CDR3nt: TGTGCCAGCAGCCAGGGACTCGAGGTGGGTAATTCACCCCTCCACTTT
v_gene: TRBV19; j_gene: TRBJ1-5; d_gene: .; abundance: .; CDR3aa: CASSIIGGSNQPQHF; CDR3nt: TGTGCCAGTAGTATAATAGGGGGTTCCAATCAGCCCCAGCATTTT
v_gene: TRBV4-2; j_gene: TRBJ2-7; d_gene: .; abundance: .; CDR3aa: CASSQDLAGSYEQYF; CDR3nt: TGTGCCAGCAGCCAAGATCTGGCAGGATCCTACGAGCAGTACTTC
v_gene: TRBV5-1; j_gene: TRBJ2-3; d_gene: TRBD2; abundance: .; CDR3aa: CASSSKPPGLAGGYTDTQYF; CDR3nt: TGCGCCAGCAGCTCAAAACCACCGGGACTAGCGGGGGGTTACACAGATACGCAGTATTTT
v_gene: TRBV5-1; j_gene: TRBJ2-7; d_gene: TRBD1; abundance: .; CDR3aa: CASSLGVGTGAYEQYF; CDR3nt: TGCGCCAGCAGCTTGGGGGTTGGGACAGGCGCCTACGAGCAGTACTTC
v_gene: TRBV5-1; j_gene: TRBJ1-1; d_gene: .; abundance: .; CDR3aa: CASSLAFNTEAFF; CDR3nt: TGCGCCAGCAGCTTGGCCTTTAACACTGAAGCTTTCTTT
v_gene: TRBV4-3; j_gene: TRBJ2-1; d_gene: TRBD1; abundance: once; CDR3aa: CASSLMTGGHNEQFF; CDR3nt: TGCGCCAGCAGCCTCATGACAGGGGGACACAATGAGCAGTTCTTC
v_gene: TRBV18; j_gene: TRBJ1-2; d_gene: .; abundance: .; CDR3aa: CASSTTEFNYGYTF; CDR3nt: TGTGCCAGCTCAACGACAGAATTTAACTATGGCTACACCTTC
v_gene: TRBV6-4; j_gene: TRBJ2-5; d_gene: .; abundance: once; CDR3aa: CASRPNGGAETQYF; CDR3nt: TGTGCCAGCAGACCTAATGGAGGTGCGGAGACCCAGTACTTC